The rows below give T cell receptor beta chains drawn from one sample of a study of control samples from healthy donors and cancer patients. Some clones are missing from TCRdb's copy, which holds only in-frame ones; the method was immunoSEQ multiplex PCR. The table records under 200,000 clones, around 91% of them present only once. Sequenced sample: blood. These TCRs come from a woman in her 30s in good health. CDR3s include the opening cysteine and the closing phenylalanine or tryptophan. The order of the fields is V gene, clone size, D gene, J gene, CDR3 protein, CDR3 DNA. D genes are given only for firm matches. The size of a clone is reported for some rows only, either as once, few or many, or as a class for expanded clones.

V gene: TRBV7-8; clone size: once; D gene: .; J gene: TRBJ1-2; CDR3 protein: CASSLERWANYGYTF; CDR3 DNA: TGTGCCAGCAGCTTAGAAAGGTGGGCTAACTATGGCTACACCTTC
V gene: TRBV20-1; clone size: .; D gene: TRBD2; J gene: TRBJ2-3; CDR3 protein: CSASSGGATDTQYF; CDR3 DNA: TGCAGTGCTAGTAGCGGGGGGGCCACAGATACGCAGTATTTT
V gene: TRBV7-2; clone size: .; D gene: .; J gene: TRBJ2-2; CDR3 protein: CASRAGRNTGELFF; CDR3 DNA: TGTGCCAGCAGAGCCGGGAGGAACACCGGGGAGCTGTTTTTT
V gene: TRBV6-2/TRBV6-3; clone size: .; D gene: .; J gene: TRBJ1-5; CDR3 protein: CASSSGGGGNQPQHF; CDR3 DNA: TGTGCCAGCAGTTCCGGGGGCGGTGGCAATCAGCCCCAGCATTTT
V gene: TRBV7-9; clone size: .; D gene: TRBD1; J gene: TRBJ2-1; CDR3 protein: CASSLGDRGAYNEQFF; CDR3 DNA: TGTGCCAGCAGCTTAGGGGACAGGGGCGCCTACAATGAGCAGTTCTTC
V gene: TRBV7-2; clone size: .; D gene: .; J gene: TRBJ2-3; CDR3 protein: CASSFLSLPTDTQYF; CDR3 DNA: TGTGCCAGCAGCTTTCTATCTCTACCCACAGATACGCAGTATTTT
V gene: TRBV27; clone size: .; D gene: TRBD1; J gene: TRBJ2-7; CDR3 protein: CASSGTGSHEQYF; CDR3 DNA: TGTGCCAGCAGTGGGACAGGGTCCCACGAGCAGTACTTC
V gene: TRBV12-5; clone size: .; D gene: .; J gene: TRBJ1-1; CDR3 protein: CASGLVGGNTEAFF; CDR3 DNA: TGTGCTAGTGGTTTGGTCGGAGGGAACACTGAAGCTTTCTTT
V gene: TRBV6-1; clone size: once; D gene: .; J gene: TRBJ2-7; CDR3 protein: CASSELLGPYEQYF; CDR3 DNA: TGTGCCAGCAGTGAACTACTAGGGCCCTACGAGCAGTACTTC
V gene: TRBV5-1; clone size: .; D gene: .; J gene: TRBJ2-2; CDR3 protein: CASSLVGDGTGELFF; CDR3 DNA: TGCGCCAGCAGCTTGGTAGGGGACGGCACCGGGGAGCTGTTTTTT
V gene: TRBV5-5; clone size: .; D gene: TRBD1; J gene: TRBJ1-1; CDR3 protein: CASSFQGAENTEAFF; CDR3 DNA: TGTGCCAGCAGCTTCCAGGGGGCGGAGAACACTGAAGCTTTCTTT
V gene: TRBV7-2; clone size: .; D gene: .; J gene: TRBJ1-1; CDR3 protein: CASSPTLVRDTEAFF; CDR3 DNA: TGTGCCAGCAGCCCGACCTTGGTCAGGGACACTGAAGCTTTCTTT
V gene: TRBV5-1; clone size: .; D gene: .; J gene: TRBJ2-1; CDR3 protein: CASSQGGRGNEQFF; CDR3 DNA: TGCGCCAGCAGCCAAGGGGGGCGAGGCAATGAGCAGTTCTTC
V gene: TRBV6-2/TRBV6-3; clone size: .; D gene: .; J gene: TRBJ1-5; CDR3 protein: CASSYSGGNQPQHF; CDR3 DNA: TGTGCCAGCAGTTACTCCGGTGGAAATCAGCCCCAGCATTTT
V gene: TRBV2; clone size: .; D gene: TRBD2; J gene: TRBJ2-1; CDR3 protein: CASSERGSSYNEQFF; CDR3 DNA: TGTGCCAGCAGTGAGCGGGGGAGCTCCTACAATGAGCAGTTCTTC